The 13 T cell receptor beta chains given below trace back to one sample, sequenced in a study of T cell repertoires in cytomegalovirus infection. TCRdb processed the reads anew with MiXCR; each CDR3 protein has one entry. The sample holds about 700,000 distinct CDR3 sequences, 33% seen once. The antigens these receptors bind are not known. The specimen was cultured PBMCs, collected from culture after CMV antigen stimulation. The receptor source for this set is a human donor in good health (CMV status not recorded). Some clones in this sample may be carry-over from other donors' samples.

This clonotype appeared a few times. The rearrangement uses TRBV4-2 and TRBJ2-7; D possibly matches TRBD1 or TRBD2 (5 bases each). Germline CDR1 reads LGHNA; CDR2 reads YNFKEQ. This CDR3 has 15 residues. V gave up 4 bases and J gave up 0 bases, with 13 bases separating them. This CDR3 reads CASSLGPTNSYEQYF. The CDR3 nucleotides read TGTGCCAGCAGCCTGGGACCGACGAACTCCTACGAGCAGTACTTC.

The V gene is TRBV20-1, the J gene TRBJ2-1; D not resolved. CDR3 length equals 17 residues. The germline V gene encodes CDR1 DFQATT and CDR2 SNEGSKA (reference sequence). Between the trimmed V and J ends, which lost 6 bases and 7 bases, there was a span of 28 bases. CDR3 protein: CSALLTSLLPLVNEQFF. As DNA, the CDR3 is TGCAGTGCACTTCTGACTTCCTTGCTGCCTCTTGTAAATGAGCAGTTCTTC.

This clonotype was found a few times. V is TRBV7-9 and J is TRBJ2-2; D not certain. The CDR3 is 12 residues long. The germline gives CDR1 SEHNR, CDR2 FQNEAQ (reference sequence). Trimming pared 5 bases from V and 7 bases from J, leaving 8 bases between. The CDR3 sequence is CASSPQLGELFF. DNA for the CDR3: TGTGCCAGCAGCCCACAACTCGGGGAGCTGTTTTTT.

This sequence joins TRBV19 and TRBJ1-6; D ambiguous. The CDR3 consists of 16 residues. In germline, CDR1 is LNHDA, CDR2 SQIVND (reference sequence). V lost 7 bases and J 7 bases, leaving 20 bases between the germline ends. In nucleotides, the CDR3 is TGTGCCAGTACGAGTCTATTCTCGCACGGGAATTCACCCCTCCACTTT. Its translation is CASTSLFSHGNSPLHF.

In the case of this clonotype: A read error may account for a junction end that differs from germline. The J gene is TRBJ2-7, the V gene TRBV7-2; perhaps TRBD1 as D (6 bases). Germline CDR1 and CDR2: SGHTA and FQGNSA. The CDR3 runs to 13 residues. The CDR3 nucleotides read TGTGCCAGCAGCCGCCAAATCCGGGACACCCAATTGTTC. Protein: CASSRQIRDTQLF.

The chain employs TRBV11-2 and TRBJ1-2; D unclear. Germline V gives CDR1 SGHAT, CDR2 FQNNGV. Trimming cost V 2 bases and J 8 bases, with 12 bases left between them. The length of the CDR3 is 13 residues. The CDR3 coding sequence is TGTGCCAGCAGCTTACTGGGGATGGGCGGCTACACCTTC. Its translation: CASSLLGMGGYTF. Drawing the rest from reference TRBV11-2 and TRBJ1-2, the complete variable domain is EAGVAQSPRYKIIEKRQSVAFWCNPISGHATLYWYQQILGQGPKLLIQFQNNGVVDDSQLPKDRFSAERLKGVDSTLKIQPAKLEDSAVYLCASSLLGMGGYTFGSGTRLTVV.

DNA of the CDR3: TGTGCCAGCAGCGGTAGCGGGACAGATACGCAGTATTTT. Protein product: CASSGSGTDTQYF. The chain joins TRBV11-2 to TRBJ2-3; 7 bases agree with TRBD2. This CDR3 region has 13 residues. The trim removed 5 bases at V and 3 bases at J, leaving 2 bases unmatched. The germline V gene encodes CDR1 SGHAT and CDR2 FQNNGV.

This chain joins TRBV12-5 and TRBJ2-7; D is possibly TRBD1 (6 bases). This CDR3 has 14 amino acids. Trimming shortened V by 6 bases and J by 3 bases, and 15 bases separated the two germline ends. CDR1 is LGHNT and CDR2 is FRNRAP in the germline V gene. CDR3 coding DNA: TGTGCTAGTGGCAGGGGCCTCCTTTACTACGAGCAGTACTTC. Protein sequence: CASGRGLLYYEQYF.

This clonotype showed up many times. This chain links TRBV7-2 with TRBJ2-2, with D possibly matching TRBD1 (6 bases). Deletions cut 5 bases from V and 4 bases from J, with 11 bases between. Per the germline V gene, CDR1 is SGHTA and CDR2 is FQGNSA. The CDR3 is 14 residues long. CDR3 loop: CASSGGHSTGELFF. The CDR3 DNA reads TGTGCCAGCAGCGGGGGACACTCCACCGGGGAGCTGTTTTTT.

The V gene is TRBV6-2 or TRBV6-3, the J gene TRBJ2-3; 10 bases are shared with TRBD2. The trim removed 5 bases at V and 3 bases at J, leaving 8 bases unmatched. The CDR3 sequence is 16 residues long. CDR1 is MNHEY and CDR2 is SVGEGT in the germline V gene. CDR3 region: CASSVSLAGVTDTQYF. CDR3 coding DNA: TGTGCCAGCAGTGTTAGTCTAGCGGGAGTTACAGATACGCAGTATTTT.

The chain employs TRBV6-2 or TRBV6-3 and TRBJ1-1; D unclear. CDR3 length: 13 residues. Trimming cost V 8 bases and J 0 bases, with 10 bases left between them. Germline-derived CDR1 and CDR2 are MNHEY and SVGEGT. CDR3: CASAGKMNTEAFF. The DNA for the CDR3 is TGTGCCAGCGCGGGCAAAATGAACACTGAAGCTTTCTTT.

V is TRBV2 and J is TRBJ2-3; the D is unclear. CDR1 SNHLY and CDR2 FYNNEI come from the germline V gene. V was cut by 6 bases and J by 5 bases, with 9 bases left in between. The CDR3 extends over 12 amino acids. CDR3 DNA: TGTGCCAGCAGCTACGTTCAAGATACGCAGTATTTT. Protein sequence: CASSYVQDTQYF.

This chain links TRBV12-3 or TRBV12-4 with TRBJ2-7; 8 bases are shared with TRBD2. The CDR3 consists of 14 residues. V lost 5 bases, J lost 7 bases, and 10 bases stayed unmatched. The CDR3 here is CASSQAAGAGEQYF. The CDR3 DNA reads TGTGCCAGCAGTCAAGCAGCGGGGGCGGGAGAGCAGTACTTC.